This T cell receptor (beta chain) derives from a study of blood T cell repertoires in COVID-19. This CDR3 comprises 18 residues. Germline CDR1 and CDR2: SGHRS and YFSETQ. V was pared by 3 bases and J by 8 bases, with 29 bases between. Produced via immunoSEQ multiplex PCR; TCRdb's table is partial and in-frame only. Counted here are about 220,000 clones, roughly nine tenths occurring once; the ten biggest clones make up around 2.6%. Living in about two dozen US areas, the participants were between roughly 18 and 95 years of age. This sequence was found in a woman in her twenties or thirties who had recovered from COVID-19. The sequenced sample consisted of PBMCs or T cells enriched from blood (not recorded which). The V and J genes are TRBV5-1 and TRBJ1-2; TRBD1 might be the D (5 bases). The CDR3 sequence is CASSSQPQGSIGIGGYTF. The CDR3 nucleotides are TGCGCCAGCAGCTCGCAACCCCAGGGCTCCATTGGGATAGGGGGCTACACCTTC.